This TCR beta chain was identified during a study of T cell repertoires in cytomegalovirus infection. For the study at large: Both a matching HLA type and CMV infection were indicated by public TCR beta signatures. Study-wide points: CMV-specific HLA-C-restricted TCR beta clonotypes dominated the ex vivo response.

This CDR3 contains 17 residues. In germline, CDR1 is SGHTA, CDR2 FQGNSA. J gave up 0 bases and V 5 bases, and 10 bases lay outside the gene matches. TCRdb used MiXCR to reprocess the reads, holding one entry per CDR3 protein. Seen here are 7,500 to 9,000 distinct CDR3 sequences, about half observed once, and the top ten hold about 77%. Regarding this clonotype: Its antigen remains unidentified.

Sequenced sample: PBMCs, sequenced either directly or after in vitro stimulation (not recorded which). The clonotype comes from a human donor in good health (CMV status not recorded). Some clones in this sample may be carry-over from other donors' samples. V is TRBV7-2 and J is TRBJ2-4, with 7 bases aligning to TRBD2. The CDR3 nucleotides are TGTGCCAGCAGCCCTAGGAGCGGGGCCTTAGCCAAAAACATTCAGTACTTC. Protein product: CASSPRSGALAKNIQYF.